The next 21 T cell receptor beta chains were all read from a single sample in a study of T cell changes during pregnancy in multiple sclerosis. Produced via immunoSEQ multiplex PCR; TCRdb's table is partial and in-frame only. The sample shows over 45,000 clones, approximately 90% of them seen only once. The material was peripheral blood, obtained in the first trimester of pregnancy. All receptors derive from a female donor with multiple sclerosis, enrolled in a pregnancy study.

The chain has TRBV5-4 and TRBJ2-3, with D possibly matching TRBD2 (5 bases). Germline CDR1 and CDR2: SGHNT and YYREEE (reference sequence). The CDR3 has 14 amino acids. V dropped 4 bases and J dropped 0 bases, with 9 bases sitting between them. CDR3 bases: TGTGCCAGCAGCCTCGACTACAGCACAGATACGCAGTATTTT. The encoded protein is CASSLDYSTDTQYF.

The chain links TRBV6-5 to TRBJ2-1; no clear D gene. CDR1 is MNHEY, CDR2 SVGAGI, per germline. The V end was cut by 0 bases, the J end by 12 bases, with 12 bases between. The CDR3 runs to 13 residues. The CDR3 is CASSYSTTSRQFF. The CDR3 DNA reads as TGTGCCAGCAGTTACTCGACAACATCCAGGCAGTTCTTC.

The rearrangement uses TRBV9 and TRBJ2-2; 8 nucleotides line up with TRBD2. The CDR3 extends over 15 amino acids. Germline V gene data show CDR1 as SGDLS and CDR2 as YYNGEE. V was clipped by 4 bases and J by 1 base; unmatched bases: 3. CDR3 sequence reads: CASSIRGGNTGELFF. As DNA, the CDR3 is TGTGCCAGCAGCATTCGGGGGGGGAACACCGGGGAGCTGTTTTTT.

The rearrangement links TRBV11-2 to TRBJ1-5; 7 bases line up with TRBD1. The CDR3 loop spans 17 amino acids. CDR1 and CDR2 from the germline V gene are SGHAT and FQNNGV. J was trimmed by 6 bases and V by 1 base; bases with no gene match: 12. CDR3 in DNA: TGTGCCAGCAGCTTAGGGCCGGACAGGACACCTTTTCAGCCCCAGCATTTT. This sequence encodes CASSLGPDRTPFQPQHF.

The gene calls are TRBV6-5 and TRBJ1-2, with unresolved D. Germline CDR1 is MNHEY and CDR2 is SVGAGI. Deletions cut 0 bases from V and 6 bases from J, with 11 bases between. The CDR3 has 14 amino acids. The DNA for the CDR3 is TGTGCCAGCAGTTACTCTTCAGGCACCCATGGCTACACCTTC. Translating it yields CASSYSSGTHGYTF.

The V gene is TRBV13, the J gene TRBJ1-5, with 9 bases identical to TRBD1. From germline, CDR1 is PRHDT and CDR2 FYEKMQ (reference sequence). The trim removed 0 bases at V and 8 bases at J, leaving 8 bases unmatched. The CDR3 is 16 residues long. The CDR3 loop reads CASSLGTGGEGKPQHF. The CDR3, as DNA: TGTGCCAGCAGCTTAGGCACAGGGGGCGAGGGTAAGCCCCAGCATTTT.

The V call is TRBV6-6, the J call TRBJ2-7; TRBD1 might be the D (5 bases). The CDR3 has 13 residues. Germline lookup yields CDR1 MNHNY and CDR2 SVGAGI (reference sequence). The ends were cut back, 7 bases at V and 9 bases at J, with 19 bases in the middle. The chain's CDR3 is CASTTEPGQGQYF. In DNA form, the CDR3 reads TGTGCCAGCACCACCGAACCGGGTCAGGGGCAGTACTTC.

This chain uses TRBV18 with TRBJ1-4; TRBD1 aligns across 9 bases. V lost 5 bases, J lost 6 bases, and 4 bases stayed unmatched. The CDR3 consists of 14 residues. Germline V gene sequence: CDR1 KGHSH, CDR2 LQKENI. CDR3 residues: CASSVTGGHEKLFF. CDR3 nucleotides: TGTGCCAGCTCAGTGACAGGGGGGCATGAAAAACTGTTTTTT.

The chain is built from TRBV19 and TRBJ2-7; TRBD1 aligns across 12 bases. Looked up from germline, CDR1 is LNHDA and CDR2 is SQIVND (reference sequence). J lost 9 bases, V lost 6 bases, and 9 bases had no gene match. The CDR3 loop spans 14 amino acids. DNA for the CDR3: TGTGCCAGTAGCAGCGGGACAGGGGGCGTAGTGCAGTACTTC. Protein product: CASSSGTGGVVQYF.

CDR3 sequence reads: CASSDGGRGTGELFF. The CDR3 nucleotides read TGTGCCAGCAGTGACGGGGGGCGCGGCACCGGGGAGCTGTTTTTT. The gene calls are TRBV2 and TRBJ2-2; perhaps TRBD2 as D (7 bases). Germline CDR1 and CDR2: SNHLY and FYNNEI. The CDR3 loop spans 15 amino acids. The V end was cut by 3 bases, the J end by 4 bases, with 12 bases between.

The chain employs TRBV10-3 and TRBJ2-6; the D is unclear. The CDR3 spans 15 residues. The V gene lost 3 bases and the J gene lost 0 bases, with 6 bases spanning the gap. The germline V gene encodes CDR1 ENHRY and CDR2 SYGVKD. The CDR3 region is CAISDRSSGANVLTF. DNA of the CDR3: TGTGCCATCAGTGATCGCAGCTCTGGGGCCAACGTCCTGACTTTC.

This clone came up once. The rearrangement uses TRBV6-1 and TRBJ1-1; D unclear. Germline V CDR1 and CDR2: MNHNS, SASEGT. The ends were cut back, 6 bases at V and 2 bases at J, with 16 bases in the middle. This CDR3 is 15 amino acids long. In nucleotides, the CDR3 is TGTGCCAGCAGCGGGTCAAGCGGGAAAAACACTGAAGCTTTCTTT. It codes for CASSGSSGKNTEAFF.

The chain carries TRBV5-6 and TRBJ1-3; possible D gene TRBD1, 5 bases. The V gene's germline CDR1 is SGHDT and CDR2 YYEEEE. V lost 2 bases and J lost 0, with 15 bases in between. The CDR3 loop spans 17 amino acids. The CDR3 sequence is CASSLKGLQYSGNTIYF. CDR3 in DNA: TGTGCCAGCAGCTTAAAGGGACTTCAGTACTCTGGAAACACCATATATTTT.

The chain joins TRBV21-1 to TRBJ1-5; the D segment call TRBD1 is taken from the table without a DNA check. TRBV21-1 is classified as a pseudogene. This CDR3 comprises 18 residues. CDR3 in amino acids: CASSKEWGTGGPNQPQHF. The CDR3 DNA reads TGTGCCAGCAGCAAAGAGTGGGGGACAGGGGGGCCAAATCAGCCCCAGCATTTT.

This chain connects TRBV7-2 to TRBJ1-5; 7 bases are shared with TRBD1. Germline CDR1 and CDR2: SGHTA and FQGNSA. The length of the CDR3 is 14 residues. Trimming at V came to 5 bases and at J to 5 bases, leaving 6 bases not matched to a gene. CDR3 residues: CASSVTGAYQPQHF. CDR3 nucleotides: TGTGCCAGCAGCGTCACAGGGGCCTATCAGCCCCAGCATTTT.

This chain joins TRBV9 and TRBJ2-3; 14 nucleotides line up with TRBD2. Trimming at V came to 4 bases and at J to 5 bases, leaving 9 bases not matched to a gene. This CDR3 region has 17 residues. Germline values: CDR1 SGDLS, CDR2 YYNGEE. CDR3 coding DNA: TGTGCCAGCAGCCTTTCGACTAGCGGGGGGGCGGGAGATACGCAGTATTTT. Translated, it gives CASSLSTSGGAGDTQYF.

The chain recombines TRBV7-2 with TRBJ2-3; 7 nucleotides match TRBD2. CDR3 length: 16 residues. V lost 5 bases and J lost 6; bases outside the gene matches: 14. The germline V gene has CDR1 SGHTA and CDR2 FQGNSA. The DNA for the CDR3 is TGTGCCAGCAGCCTAAGACTAGCTGGGGCGGGGGATACGCAGTATTTT. As protein: CASSLRLAGAGDTQYF.

The chain recombines TRBV7-8 with TRBJ2-5; the D gene is possibly TRBD2 (5 bases). Trimming removed 3 bases at V and 5 bases at J, with 13 bases between. This CDR3 region has 14 residues. Germline CDR1 is SGHVS and CDR2 is FQNEAQ. CDR3 coding DNA: TGTGCCAGCAGCTTTCGGTTTGGGGAGGAGACCCAGTACTTC. It encodes CASSFRFGEETQYF.

The V and J genes are TRBV11-2 and TRBJ1-1; D gene ambiguous. The germline CDR1 and CDR2 sequences are SGHAT and FQNNGV. CDR3 size: 13 residues. V gave up 5 bases and J gave up 6 bases, with 13 bases separating them. CDR3 region: CASSIGPRAEAFF. DNA for the CDR3: TGTGCCAGCAGCATTGGCCCGAGGGCTGAAGCTTTCTTT.

The rearrangement links TRBV6-5 to TRBJ1-5; D unresolved. Germline CDR1 MNHEY, CDR2 SVGAGI. This CDR3 is built from 13 residues. Trimming stripped 0 bases from V and 9 bases from J, with 9 bases between. This CDR3 is CASSYSPLWPQHF. The CDR3 coding sequence is TGTGCCAGCAGTTACTCCCCCTTGTGGCCCCAGCATTTT.

The chain links TRBV2 to TRBJ1-2; D is undetermined. CDR3 length: 13 residues. V shed 7 bases and J shed 8 bases, with 17 bases lying between them. Germline CDR1 is SNHLY and CDR2 is FYNNEI. The CDR3 loop is CASTAGGLGGYTF. As DNA, the CDR3 is TGTGCCAGCACCGCGGGAGGGTTAGGGGGCTACACCTTC.